A single T cell receptor (beta chain) is shown here with its context. Its antigen is as yet unknown. This specimen comes from a study of beta chain features in type 1 diabetes. Since all of the isolated RNA was reverse transcribed, expressed TCRB transcripts were what got sequenced. The assay was immunoSEQ multiplex PCR, and TCRdb's table has in-frame clones only and misses some. This sample has about 280,000 clones, with 15% found just once. Study-level findings and limits: Researchers report that Type 1 diabetes patients had moderately but significantly shorter TCRB CDR3s across all four CD4+ subsets. Patients' naive, central memory and Treg TCRB repertoires seemed closer to one another than those of healthy donors.

The specimen sequenced was naive CD4+ T cells from blood. This TCR was sampled from a man aged 18 to 29 with type 1 diabetes.

The CDR3 protein is CASSWDIGEKLFF. CDR3 sequence (DNA): TGCGCCAGCAGCTGGGACATTGGTGAAAAACTGTTTTTT. The chain joins TRBV5-1 to TRBJ1-4, with D perhaps matching TRBD1 (6 bases). The V and J ends lost 3 bases and 7 bases respectively, with 10 bases between them. The CDR3 has 13 residues. Germline V gene data show CDR1 as SGHRS and CDR2 as YFSETQ.